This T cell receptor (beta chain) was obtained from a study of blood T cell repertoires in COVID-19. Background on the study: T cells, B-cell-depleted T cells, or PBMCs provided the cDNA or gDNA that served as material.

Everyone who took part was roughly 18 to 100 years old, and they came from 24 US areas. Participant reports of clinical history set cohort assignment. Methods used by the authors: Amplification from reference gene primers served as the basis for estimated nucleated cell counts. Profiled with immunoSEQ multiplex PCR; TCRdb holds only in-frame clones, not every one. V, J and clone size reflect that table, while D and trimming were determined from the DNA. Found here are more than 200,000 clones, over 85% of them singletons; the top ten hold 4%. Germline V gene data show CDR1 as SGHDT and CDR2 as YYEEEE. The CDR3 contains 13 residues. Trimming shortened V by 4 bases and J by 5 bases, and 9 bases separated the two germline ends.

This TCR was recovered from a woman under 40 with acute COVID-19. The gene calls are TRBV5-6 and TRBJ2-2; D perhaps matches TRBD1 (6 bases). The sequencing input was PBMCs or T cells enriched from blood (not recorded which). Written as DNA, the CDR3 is TGTGCCAGCAGCCCCGGGACAACCGGGGAGCTGTTTTTT. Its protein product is CASSPGTTGELFF.